These 20 T cell receptor beta chains share one sample of origin, sequenced in a study of regulatory T cells in long-lasting Graves disease. Libraries of TCR beta came from iRepertoire HTBI primers plus Arm-PCR of CDR3 regions. A single record per CDR3 protein comes from TCRdb applying MiXCR to the multiplex PCR reads. The data hold nearly 350,000 distinct CDR3 sequences, with around 20% observed a single time. Time point meaning: persistent/refractory GD, antithyroid drugs over 5 years with positive TRAb. Isolated PBMC RNA provided the starting material for the TCR library. Sequenced material: peripheral blood mononuclear cells (PBMCs), taken when the disease was refractory, from a patient treated with antithyroid drugs. Receptors originate from a female donor with Graves disease.

This clonotype was detected only a few times. This chain connects TRBV5-1 to TRBJ1-2; weak D call: TRBD1 (5 bases). From germline, CDR1 is SGHRS and CDR2 YFSETQ. V shed 7 bases and J shed 5 bases, with 9 bases lying between them. The CDR3 runs to 11 residues. CDR3 in amino acids: CASGTSYGYTF. The CDR3 nucleotides are TGCGCCAGCGGGACCTCTTATGGCTACACCTTC. Full variable domain (rest looked up from reference TRBV5-1 and TRBJ1-2): KAGVTQTPRYLIKTRGQQVTLSCSPISGHRSVSWYQQTPGQGLQFLFEYFSETQRNKGNFPGRFSGRQFSNSRSEMNVSTLELGDSALYLCASGTSYGYTFGSGTRLTVV.

The table lists this clonotype with many counts. V and J are TRBV2 and TRBJ1-6, with 8 positions matching TRBD1. With V trimmed by 6 bases and J by 9 bases, 16 bases remained unmatched. Germline V CDR1 and CDR2: SNHLY, FYNNEI. There are 17 residues in the CDR3. CDR3 DNA: TGTGCCAGCAGGGTTTTCTCCAGGGGGCGCACTCCTTCACCCCTCCACTTT. Translation gives CASRVFSRGRTPSPLHF.

This clonotype was seen a few times. The chain recombines TRBV5-1 with TRBJ1-1; 7 nucleotides align to TRBD1. Germline V gene data show CDR1 as SGHRS and CDR2 as YFSETQ. With 4 bases clipped from V and 5 bases from J, the junction kept 8 bases outside the gene matches. The CDR3 runs 14 residues. The CDR3 region is CASSRGTEGTEAFF. CDR3 sequence (DNA): TGCGCCAGCAGCAGGGGGACAGAAGGGACTGAAGCTTTCTTT.

For this clonotype: Sequence at one end of the junction differs from germline and may be a read error. V usage is TRBV20-1 and J usage is TRBJ1-1; perhaps TRBD1 as D (5 bases). This CDR3 contains 14 residues. Germline CDR1 is DFQATT and CDR2 is SNEGSKA (reference sequence). CDR3 residues: CSARGGWGNTEAFF. CDR3 bases: TGCAGTGCTAGAGGTGGGTGGGGGAACACTGAAGCCTTCTTT.

The chain carries TRBV5-6 and TRBJ2-7; 7 nucleotides match TRBD1. Germline CDR1 and CDR2: SGHDT and YYEEEE. CDR3 length: 14 residues. Unmatched junction bases numbered 7, after V lost 4 bases and J lost 3 bases. The CDR3, as DNA: TGTGCCAGCAGCCTAGGACAGGAGATCTACGAGCAGTACTTC. Residues: CASSLGQEIYEQYF.

The rearrangement uses TRBV7-2 and TRBJ2-1; TRBD1 is a possible D gene (5 bases). V was trimmed by 5 bases and J by 0 bases, leaving 14 bases between them. Germline V gene data show CDR1 as SGHTA and CDR2 as FQGNSA. The CDR3 extends over 16 amino acids. The CDR3 DNA follows: TGTGCCAGCAGCCCCCAGGGTCCCTTCTCCTACAATGAGCAGTTCTTC. Protein product: CASSPQGPFSYNEQFF.

This clonotype has at least ten counts. The chain has TRBV28 and TRBJ2-6, with 10 bases identical to TRBD2. CDR3 length: 22 residues. With 5 bases clipped from V and 0 bases from J, the junction kept 19 bases outside the gene matches. Per germline, CDR1 MDHEN and CDR2 SYDVKM. CDR3 nucleotide sequence: TGTGCCAGCAGTCCTTTGAGCGGGAGGGTTGAAATACGGATCTCTGGGGCCAACGTCCTGACTTTC. Encoded protein: CASSPLSGRVEIRISGANVLTF.

In this sample, this clonotype turned up a few times. V and J are TRBV9 and TRBJ1-5; D is unclear. This CDR3 is built from 17 residues. Trimming removed 4 bases from V and 0 bases from J, with 17 bases in between. Germline assignment: CDR1 SGDLS and CDR2 YYNGEE. The CDR3: CASSLPYPSHSNQPQHF. The CDR3 DNA sequence: TGTGCCAGCAGCCTACCATATCCATCACATAGCAATCAGCCCCAGCATTTT.

This clonotype has a count of ten or more. Here the CDR3 reads CASSPPDNQETQYF. CDR3 in DNA: TGTGCCAGCTCACCACCGGACAACCAAGAGACCCAGTACTTC. The chain joins TRBV18 to TRBJ2-5; weak D call: TRBD1 (5 bases). This CDR3 has 14 amino acids. The V and J ends lost 0 bases and 0 bases respectively, with 5 bases between them. Germline V gene data show CDR1 as KGHSH and CDR2 as LQKENI.

The rearrangement joins TRBV19 to TRBJ1-3; 8 nucleotides match TRBD1. The CDR3 has 15 residues. CDR1 is LNHDA, CDR2 SQIVND, per germline (reference sequence). V lost 3 bases, J lost 1 base, and 2 bases stayed unmatched. The CDR3 sequence: CASSIQGASGNTIYF. The CDR3 nucleotides are TGTGCCAGTAGTATTCAGGGGGCTTCTGGAAACACCATATATTTT.

This clonotype occurred many times. The rearrangement uses TRBV28 and TRBJ2-7; 7 nucleotides agree with TRBD1. V lost 6 bases, J lost 5 bases, and 10 bases stayed unmatched. This CDR3 contains 14 residues. Looked up from germline, CDR1 is MDHEN and CDR2 is SYDVKM. The CDR3, as DNA: TGTGCCAGCAGGCAGACAGGGCCAGGCCACGAGCAGTACTTC. It yields the protein CASRQTGPGHEQYF.

This clonotype was found many times. This chain links TRBV28 with TRBJ2-7; TRBD1 agrees at 9 bases. Germline CDR1 reads MDHEN; CDR2 reads SYDVKM. The trim removed 7 bases at V and 3 bases at J, leaving 10 bases unmatched. This CDR3 region has 15 residues. The CDR3 DNA sequence: TGTGCCAGCACCCAACCCGGGACAGGGAACTACGAGCAGTACTTC. Encoded protein: CASTQPGTGNYEQYF.

A remark on this clonotype: This probably arose from a read error, given a far larger clone one base away. The V and J genes are TRBV9 and TRBJ2-7; 7 bases map to TRBD1. CDR1 SGDLS and CDR2 YYNGEE come from the germline V gene. V lost 2 bases, J lost 0 bases, and 2 bases stayed unmatched. The CDR3 is 14 amino acids. The CDR3 loop is CASSVTGSSYEQYF. Written as DNA, the CDR3 is TGTGCCAGCAGCGTGACAGGGAGCTCCTACGAGCAGTACTTC.

The chain has TRBV19 and TRBJ1-3; TRBD1 agrees at 8 bases. CDR1 is LNHDA and CDR2 is SQIVND in the germline V gene (reference sequence). There are 12 residues in the CDR3. The trim removed 5 bases at V and 8 bases at J, leaving 2 bases unmatched. CDR3 DNA sequence: TGTGCCAGTAGTCAGGGGGCAGACACCATATATTTT. Translation: CASSQGADTIYF. The full variable domain, completed using reference TRBV19 and TRBJ1-3, is DGGITQSPKYLFRKEGQNVTLSCEQNLNHDAMYWYRQDPGQGLRLIYYSQIVNDFQKGDIAEGYSVSREKKESFPLTVTSAQKNPTAFYLCASSQGADTIYFGEGSWLTVV.

The chain has TRBV6-1 and TRBJ2-7, with 16 bases lining up with TRBD2. Germline lookup yields CDR1 MNHNS and CDR2 SASEGT. This CDR3 spans 24 amino acids. V gave up 8 bases and J gave up 2 bases; unmatched junction bases: 30. CDR3 in amino acids: CASPRRVGNRRWGLAGGKTYEQYF. The CDR3 DNA is TGTGCCAGCCCCAGGCGAGTAGGAAATCGGCGGTGGGGACTAGCGGGGGGGAAAACCTACGAGCAGTACTTC.

About this clonotype: A read error may be the cause here, since a much bigger clone is one base away. In this CDR3 the conserved last residue, phenylalanine or tryptophan, is missing, so a read error is likely. This CDR3 is CASSSDRKVYEQYL. DNA of the CDR3: TGTGCCAGCAGTTCGGACAGGAAAGTCTACGAGCAGTACCTC. This chain links TRBV6-5 with TRBJ2-7, with TRBD1 matching over 7 bases. CDR3 size: 14 residues. V trimming: 4 bases; J trimming: 3 bases; junction bases outside the gene matches: 6. CDR1 and CDR2 from the germline V gene are MNHEY and SVGAGI.

This clonotype was observed at least ten times. The chain couples TRBV30 to TRBJ1-1; 7 bases map to TRBD1. The germline CDR1 and CDR2 sequences are GTSNPN and SVGIG (reference sequence). The CDR3 consists of 13 residues. J gave up 1 base and V 3 bases, and 2 bases lay outside the gene matches. This CDR3 is CAWRRDRNTEAFF. Here the CDR3 DNA reads TGTGCCTGGAGACGGGACAGGAACACTGAAGCTTTCTTT.

This clonotype appeared many times. V and J are TRBV24-1 and TRBJ1-2, with D possibly matching TRBD1 (5 bases). This CDR3 is 16 amino acids long. V lost 2 bases and J 1 base, leaving 13 bases between the germline ends. Germline CDR1 reads KGHDR; CDR2 reads SFDVKD. CDR3 nucleotides: TGTGCCACCAGTGATTCCATGACAGCCTTTAACTATGGCTACACCTTC. This sequence encodes CATSDSMTAFNYGYTF.

The chain has TRBV6-1 and TRBJ1-2, with 12 positions matching TRBD1. This CDR3 is built from 15 residues. V trimming: 5 bases; J trimming: 5 bases; junction bases outside the gene matches: 6. The germline V gene has CDR1 MNHNS and CDR2 SASEGT. The CDR3 region is CASSRPGQGAYGYTF. The CDR3 nucleotides read TGTGCCAGCAGTCGTCCGGGACAGGGGGCTTATGGCTACACCTTC.

A word on this clonotype: One end of the junction does not line up with germline, which may come from a read error. The gene calls are TRBV5-1 and TRBJ2-2, with 9 nucleotides matching TRBD2. Germline CDR1 reads SGHRS; CDR2 reads YFSETQ. This CDR3 comprises 17 residues. This chain's CDR3 is CASSFRLAAANTGELLF. The CDR3 DNA sequence: TGCGCCAGCAGCTTCCGACTAGCGGCGGCGAACACCGGGGAGCTGCTTTTT.